This paragraph reports one TCR beta chain. The antigen remains undetermined. Libraries were prepared by immunoSEQ multiplex PCR; TCRdb keeps only in-frame clonotypes and omits some of them. Here the sample spans about 110,000 clones, about 95% being singletons. This specimen belongs to a study of T cell responses to AZD1222 COVID-19 vaccine. Study conclusions and caveats: Just five to seven people given AZD1222 tested seropositive at baseline.

The V gene lost 1 base and the J gene lost 5 bases, with 7 bases spanning the gap. Germline CDR1 is SGHRS and CDR2 is YFSETQ. CDR3 length: 12 residues. The chain employs TRBV5-1 and TRBJ2-7, with D possibly called TRBD1 or TRBD2 (6 bases each). Source: peripheral blood, taken 28 days after the second AZD1222 dose. This receptor was taken from an adult who received the AZD1222 COVID-19 vaccine. The CDR3 loop reads CASSLRGDEQYF. Written as DNA, the CDR3 is TGCGCCAGCAGCTTGAGGGGGGACGAGCAGTACTTC.